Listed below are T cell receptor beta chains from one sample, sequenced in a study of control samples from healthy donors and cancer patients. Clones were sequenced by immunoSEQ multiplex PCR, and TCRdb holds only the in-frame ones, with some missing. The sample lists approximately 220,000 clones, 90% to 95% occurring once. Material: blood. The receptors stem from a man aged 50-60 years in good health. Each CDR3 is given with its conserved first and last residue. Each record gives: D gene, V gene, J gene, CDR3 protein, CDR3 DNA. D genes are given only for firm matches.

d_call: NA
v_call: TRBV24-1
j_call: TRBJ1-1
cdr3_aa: CATSESKLGNTEAFF
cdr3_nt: TGTGCCACCAGTGAGTCCAAATTGGGGAACACTGAAGCTTTCTTT

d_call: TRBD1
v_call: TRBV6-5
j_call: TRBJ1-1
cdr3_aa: CASTPDRERDTEAFF
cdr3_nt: TGTGCCAGCACTCCCGACAGGGAGAGAGACACTGAAGCTTTCTTT

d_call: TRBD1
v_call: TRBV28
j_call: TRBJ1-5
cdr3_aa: CASSLSPTGINQPQHF
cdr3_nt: TGTGCCAGCAGTTTATCCCCGACAGGGATCAATCAGCCCCAGCATTTT

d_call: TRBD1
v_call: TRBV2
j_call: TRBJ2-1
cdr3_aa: CASSDLDRYNEQFF
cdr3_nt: TGTGCCAGCAGCGACTTGGACAGGTACAATGAGCAGTTCTTC

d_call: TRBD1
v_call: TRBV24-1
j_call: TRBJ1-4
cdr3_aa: CATSLTGDEKLFF
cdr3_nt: TGTGCCACCAGCCTTACAGGGGACGAAAAACTGTTTTTT

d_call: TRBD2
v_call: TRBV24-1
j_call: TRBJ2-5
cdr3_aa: CATSETLRGDATQYF
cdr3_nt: TGTGCCACCAGTGAAACCCTGCGGGGGGACGCGACCCAGTACTTC

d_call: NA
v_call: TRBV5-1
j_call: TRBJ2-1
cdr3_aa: CASSTAGTVYNEQFF
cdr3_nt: TGCGCCAGCAGCACGGCCGGGACGGTATACAATGAGCAGTTCTTC

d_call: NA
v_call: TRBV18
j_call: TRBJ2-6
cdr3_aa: CASSPSGIDLTF
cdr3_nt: TGTGCCAGCTCACCCTCAGGAATTGACCTGACTTTC

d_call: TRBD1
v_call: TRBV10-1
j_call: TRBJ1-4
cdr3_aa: CASSSGTGSEKLFF
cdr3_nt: TGCGCCAGCAGCTCCGGGACAGGGAGTGAAAAACTGTTTTTT

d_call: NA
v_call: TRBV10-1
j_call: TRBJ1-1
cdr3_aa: CASRRERSTEAFF
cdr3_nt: TGCGCCAGCAGGAGGGAACGGAGCACTGAAGCTTTCTTT

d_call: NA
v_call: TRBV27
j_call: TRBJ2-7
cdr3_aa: CASSFGPVGDLSYEQYF
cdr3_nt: TGTGCCAGCAGTTTTGGCCCGGTAGGGGACCTCTCCTACGAGCAGTACTTC

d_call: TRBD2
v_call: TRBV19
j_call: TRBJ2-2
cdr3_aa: CASRRPSGTTNTGELFF
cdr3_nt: TGTGCCAGTAGGAGGCCTTCTGGGACTACGAACACCGGGGAGCTGTTTTTT

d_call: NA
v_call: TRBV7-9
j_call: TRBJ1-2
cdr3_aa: CASSPPSGVSNYGYTF
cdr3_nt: TGTGCCAGCAGCCCCCCGTCGGGAGTCTCTAACTATGGCTACACCTTC

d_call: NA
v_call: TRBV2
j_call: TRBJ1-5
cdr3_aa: CASILGRAQPQHF
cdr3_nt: TGTGCCAGCATCCTGGGCAGGGCTCAGCCCCAGCATTTT

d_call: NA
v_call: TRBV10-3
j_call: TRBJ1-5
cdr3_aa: CAIREGVRQPQHF
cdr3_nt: TGTGCCATCCGAGAAGGTGTACGTCAGCCCCAGCATTTT